The 4 T cell receptor beta chains below were found in one sample sequenced in a study of cytomegalovirus exposure and HLA in healthy donors (dated by TCRdb to about 2017). The library was built by means of the immunoSEQ multiplex PCR assay. The clones in this table, taken by TCRdb from immuneACCESS, are in-frame only. Not every clone is retained; where verified, under half of the shortfall comes from an unresolved V gene, and the cause of the rest is unknown. Recorded for this sample are about 130,000 clones; 80% to 90% of them occurred a single time. The ten largest account for over 5% of the sample. The material sequenced was PBMCs. These receptors were taken from a woman aged 30 to 39 in good health and CMV-seropositive.

This clone was detected once. The J gene is TRBJ2-1, the V gene TRBV5-4; 10 bases are shared with TRBD2. Trimming at V came to 0 bases and at J to 6 bases, leaving 9 bases not matched to a gene. CDR1 is SGHNT and CDR2 is YYREEE in the germline V gene (reference sequence). The CDR3 consists of 17 residues. The CDR3 DNA follows: TGTGCCAGCAGCTTGGCTCGCCTAGCGGGAGAGATCAATGAGCAGTTCTTC. It is translated as CASSLARLAGEINEQFF.

V is TRBV28 and J is TRBJ2-5, with 11 bases matching TRBD2. The V and J ends lost 5 bases and 3 bases, in that order; junction bases with no gene match: 8. The CDR3 consists of 16 residues. Per germline, CDR1 MDHEN and CDR2 SYDVKM. CDR3 coding DNA: TGTGCCAGCAGTAAAAGACTAGCGGGGCCTAAAGAGACCCAGTACTTC. Amino acids: CASSKRLAGPKETQYF.

The chain recombines TRBV15 with TRBJ1-1; perhaps TRBD1 as D (5 bases). CDR1 and CDR2 (germline): LNHNV, YYDKDF (reference sequence). The V end lost 0 bases, the J end lost 4 bases, and 15 bases lay between the germline ends. The CDR3 extends over 16 amino acids. The CDR3 DNA reads TGTGCCACCAGCAGAGATATCAAAGGGGTGGGCACTGAAGCTTTCTTT. This encodes CATSRDIKGVGTEAFF.

The chain couples TRBV7-9 to TRBJ2-1, with TRBD2 as a possible D gene (6 bases). This CDR3 is built from 16 residues. Trimming pared 3 bases from V and 6 bases from J, leaving 18 bases between. The V gene's germline CDR1 is SEHNR and CDR2 FQNEAQ (reference sequence). The CDR3 DNA is TGTGCCAGCAGCTTCCTCCGGGACTCCGTCAGCAATGAGCAGTTCTTC. Its protein is CASSFLRDSVSNEQFF.